A single sample is the source of the 20 T cell receptor beta chains below, sequenced in a study of T-cell memory formation after mild COVID-19 (dated by TCRdb to about 2021). The library was produced with 5' RACE. Sequenced using an Illumina NovaSeq 6000. TCRdb reworked the public reads: Q25 trimming with fastp, MiXCR clone assembly, productive beta chains retained. Every entry covers one CDR3 protein and lists the most common genes and DNA from its rows. Present in this sample are approximately 42,000 distinct CDR3 sequences, 5.5% to 8.5% of which were seen just once. The ten biggest clones cover about 0.8% of the sample. The sequenced sample was PBMCs or a T cell subset sorted from them (not recorded which). All receptors come from an adult who had mild COVID-19 (a few samples of this study predate the infection). The sample titles of this study are shuffled in the database, so cell type and time point are left out.

This clonotype was picked up many times. The chain has TRBV5-4 and TRBJ2-1; 9 positions match TRBD1. CDR3 length: 15 amino acids. Germline lookup yields CDR1 SGHNT and CDR2 YYREEE (reference sequence). Trimming cost V 4 bases and J 4 bases; bases outside gene matches: 6. This CDR3 is CASSPRDRVYNEQFF. CDR3 bases: TGTGCCAGCAGCCCGCGGGACAGGGTTTACAATGAGCAGTTCTTC.

The rearrangement joins TRBV4-1 to TRBJ2-7, with D possibly TRBD2 on 5 matching bases. Germline V gives CDR1 MGHRA, CDR2 YSYEKL. V lost 4 bases and J lost 0, with 13 bases in between. The CDR3 runs 15 residues. The CDR3 protein is CASSPRTASSYEQYF. In DNA, the CDR3 is TGCGCCAGCAGCCCCCGGACTGCCAGCTCCTACGAGCAGTACTTC.

This clonotype was recorded many times. This chain links TRBV18 with TRBJ2-5; no firm D call. The CDR3 runs 13 residues. With 3 bases removed from V and 2 bases from J, the gap between germline ends came to 7 bases. From germline, CDR1 is KGHSH and CDR2 LQKENI. CDR3 protein: CASSPTVQETQYF. CDR3 nucleotides: TGTGCCAGCTCACCCACCGTACAAGAGACCCAGTACTTC. Full variable domain (missing parts from reference TRBV18 and TRBJ2-5): NAGVMQNPRHLVRRRGQEARLRCSPMKGHSHVYWYRQLPEEGLKFMVYLQKENIIDESGMPKERFSAEFPKEGPSILRIQQVVRGDSAAYFCASSPTVQETQYFGPGTRLLVL.

This clonotype came up many times. V gene TRBV21-1 combines with J gene TRBJ2-5; the D call in the table, TRBD2, was not verified against the DNA. TRBV21-1 is a pseudogene locus. This CDR3 contains 15 residues. CDR3 region: CASSKGLAGAETQYF. Here the CDR3 DNA reads TGTGCCAGCAGCAAAGGGCTAGCGGGAGCGGAGACCCAGTACTTC.

In this sample, this clonotype turned up many times. This sequence joins TRBV27 and TRBJ2-7; D ambiguous. V was pared by 5 bases and J by 3 bases, with 11 bases between. CDR3 size: 13 residues. Per the germline V gene, CDR1 is MNHEY and CDR2 is SMNVEV (reference sequence). DNA for the CDR3: TGTGCCAGCAGTACTCGTCCCCTCTACGAGCAGTACTTC. It specifies CASSTRPLYEQYF.

V and J are TRBV6-2 or TRBV6-3 and TRBJ2-1; D not resolved. Germline CDR1 reads MNHEY; CDR2 reads SVGEGT. V lost 2 bases and J lost 7, with 15 bases in between. The CDR3 has 15 residues. The CDR3 DNA follows: TGTGCCAGCAGTTACGTGGGAAGTTCATGGAATGAGCAGTTCTTC. Translated, it gives CASSYVGSSWNEQFF.

This clonotype is termed medium-sized (0.01 to 0.1%). The genes are TRBV7-2 and TRBJ2-2; possibly TRBD2 for D (5 bases). Trimming took 2 bases from V and 0 from J, leaving 7 bases between them. The CDR3 length is 15 residues. Germline CDR1 SGHTA, CDR2 FQGNSA. The CDR3 loop reads CASSLIGANTGELFF. DNA of the CDR3: TGTGCCAGCAGCTTAATCGGGGCGAACACCGGGGAGCTGTTTTTT.

This clonotype was seen only a few times. The chain couples TRBV12-3 or TRBV12-4 to TRBJ2-1, with D possibly being TRBD2 (7 bases). The CDR3 has 14 residues. Trimming shortened V by 2 bases and J by 9 bases, and 14 bases separated the two germline ends. CDR3 DNA: TGTGCCAGCAGTTTAAGGGGAGGGGGGGGTGAGCAGTTCTTC. Encoded protein: CASSLRGGGGEQFF.

There are many counts of this clonotype. CDR3: CASSLRQGHEQYF. In nucleotides, the CDR3 is TGTGCCAGCAGTTTACGTCAGGGCCACGAGCAGTACTTC. The chain links TRBV28 to TRBJ2-7, with D possibly matching TRBD1 (5 bases). The CDR3 contains 13 residues. The V and J ends lost 2 bases and 5 bases respectively, with 10 bases between them. The germline V gene encodes CDR1 MDHEN and CDR2 SYDVKM.

This clonotype has at least ten counts. The V call is TRBV20-1, the J call TRBJ2-1; 9 bases are shared with TRBD1. The CDR3 covers 14 residues. J gave up 5 bases and V 3 bases, and 5 bases lay outside the gene matches. Germline V gives CDR1 DFQATT, CDR2 SNEGSKA (reference sequence). DNA for the CDR3: TGCAGTGCTAGTCCGGGGACAGGGCACAATGAGCAGTTCTTC. Amino acid sequence: CSASPGTGHNEQFF.

This clonotype was detected ten times or more. The chain is built from TRBV25-1 and TRBJ1-2, with a weak D call TRBD1 (5 bases). Trimming took off 0 bases at V and 5 bases at J, with 13 bases between the two ends. CDR3 size: 15 residues. CDR1 is MGHDK, CDR2 SYGVNS, per germline. CDR3 in amino acids: CASSEYSAGNYGYTF. The CDR3 region has the DNA TGTGCCAGCAGTGAATATTCGGCAGGGAATTATGGCTACACCTTC.

In this sample, this clonotype turned up many times. The chain couples TRBV7-2 to TRBJ2-2, with 8 nucleotides matching TRBD1. The CDR3 contains 15 residues. Per the germline V gene, CDR1 is SGHTA and CDR2 is FQGNSA. The junction had 2 bases not matched to a gene; V was cut back by 5 bases and J by 0 bases. The DNA for the CDR3 is TGTGCCAGCAGCCGGGACAGGTCGAACACCGGGGAGCTGTTTTTT. Protein sequence: CASSRDRSNTGELFF.

This clonotype was seen at least ten times. This chain connects TRBV30 to TRBJ2-1; D ambiguous. The V end was cut by 6 bases, the J end by 2 bases, with 11 bases between. The CDR3 contains 13 residues. Germline V gene sequence: CDR1 GTSNPN, CDR2 SVGIG (reference sequence). Here the CDR3 reads CACPLGPYNEQFF. The DNA of the CDR3 is TGTGCCTGCCCATTAGGGCCCTACAATGAGCAGTTCTTC. Full variable domain (rest looked up from reference TRBV30 and TRBJ2-1): SQTIHQWPATLVQPVGSPLSLECTVEGTSNPNLYWYRQAAGRGLQLLFYSVGIGQISSEVPQNLSASRPQDRQFILSSKKLLLSDSGFYLCACPLGPYNEQFFGPGTRLTVL.

This chain uses TRBV14 with TRBJ2-5, with TRBD2 identical over 10 bases. The V and J ends lost 6 bases and 5 bases, in that order; junction bases with no gene match: 9. This CDR3 has 15 amino acids. Germline lookup yields CDR1 SGHDN and CDR2 FVKESK. DNA for the CDR3: TGTGCCAGCAGAAGCGGGACTAGCGCCTGGGAGACCCAGTACTTC. This translates into CASRSGTSAWETQYF.

The chain joins TRBV24-1 to TRBJ1-5; 10 bases align to TRBD1. The length of the CDR3 is 18 residues. The germline CDR1 and CDR2 sequences are KGHDR and SFDVKD. V lost 2 bases to trimming and J lost 5 bases; unmatched junction nucleotides: 11. Here the CDR3 reads CATSDSETGGTFDQPQHF. The CDR3 bases are TGTGCCACCAGTGATTCCGAGACAGGGGGCACATTCGATCAGCCCCAGCATTTT.

This clonotype has a count of ten or more. V and J are TRBV20-1 and TRBJ2-3; no reliable D call. Germline CDR1 and CDR2: DFQATT and SNEGSKA (reference sequence). V was trimmed by 6 bases and J by 1 base, leaving 11 bases between them. The CDR3 has 13 residues. This CDR3 is CSAPVAGTDTQYF. CDR3 DNA: TGCAGTGCCCCCGTCGCAGGCACAGATACGCAGTATTTT.

This clonotype has a count of ten or more. The gene calls are TRBV7-2 and TRBJ2-3; D remains unclear. Germline V lookup: CDR1 SGHTA, CDR2 FQGNSA. V gave up 8 bases and J gave up 0 bases, with 6 bases separating them. There are 12 residues in the CDR3. DNA for the CDR3: TGTGCCAGCGCGGACAGCACAGATACGCAGTATTTT. Translation: CASADSTDTQYF.

This clonotype was counted ten times or more. The V and J genes are TRBV10-3 and TRBJ2-1, with 8 bases that match TRBD2. Trimming cost V 4 bases and J 5 bases; bases outside gene matches: 4. CDR1 and CDR2 from the germline V gene are ENHRY and SYGVKD. The CDR3 loop spans 14 amino acids. The CDR3 spells CAISVREGNNEQFF. In nucleotides, the CDR3 is TGTGCCATCAGTGTTCGGGAGGGAAACAATGAGCAGTTCTTC.

This sequence joins TRBV5-1 and TRBJ2-3; D is ambiguous. This CDR3 contains 12 residues. Germline CDR1 is SGHRS and CDR2 is YFSETQ. Deletions cut 0 bases from V and 4 bases from J, with 3 bases between. CDR3 protein: CASSLEADTQYF. The DNA for the CDR3 is TGCGCCAGCAGCTTGGAAGCAGATACGCAGTATTTT. The whole variable domain, remainder taken from reference TRBV5-1 and TRBJ2-3, is KAGVTQTPRYLIKTRGQQVTLSCSPISGHRSVSWYQQTPGQGLQFLFEYFSETQRNKGNFPGRFSGRQFSNSRSEMNVSTLELGDSALYLCASSLEADTQYFGPGTRLTVL.

This clonotype showed up many times. This chain links TRBV12-3 or TRBV12-4 with TRBJ2-1, with D perhaps being TRBD1 or TRBD2 (5 bases each). The CDR3 sequence is 14 residues long. V lost 3 bases to trimming and J lost 0 bases, with 6 bases between them. CDR3 in amino acids: CASSLGVSYNEQFF. The CDR3 nucleotides read TGTGCCAGCAGTTTGGGGGTCTCCTACAATGAGCAGTTCTTC.